Listed below are T cell receptor beta chains from one sample, sequenced in a study of blood T cell repertoires in COVID-19. Profiling relied on immunoSEQ multiplex PCR, and the TCRdb table lists in-frame clones only, not all of them. The sample carries about 170,000 clones, around four fifths recorded once. What was sequenced was peripheral blood. Receptors were obtained from a woman older than 75 with COVID-19, enrolled during active disease. The CDR3 runs from the conserved cysteine through the conserved F or W. Fields, in order: J gene, V gene, D gene, clone size, CDR3 protein, CDR3 DNA. The D gene is left open where the match is weak. Rows give clone size only sometimes, using once, few, many, or a class for an expanded clone.

J: TRBJ1-2
V: TRBV19
D: NA
size: NA
CDR3: CASSIAQGLGYGYTF
DNA: TGTGCCAGTAGTATAGCCCAGGGCCTGGGCTATGGCTACACCTTC

J: TRBJ2-1
V: TRBV12-3/TRBV12-4
D: NA
size: once
CDR3: CASSFGVQQFF
DNA: TGTGCCAGCAGTTTCGGGGTACAGCAGTTCTTC

J: TRBJ2-7
V: TRBV4-2
D: NA
size: NA
CDR3: CASSLGAGGAEYEQYF
DNA: TGTGCCAGCAGCCTAGGGGCTGGGGGGGCCGAGTACGAGCAGTACTTC

J: TRBJ2-7
V: TRBV6-2/TRBV6-3
D: TRBD1
size: NA
CDR3: CASSYSPDRVNYEQYF
DNA: TGTGCCAGCAGTTACTCGCCGGACAGGGTGAACTACGAGCAGTACTTC

J: TRBJ2-3
V: TRBV2
D: NA
size: NA
CDR3: CASSFYFTDTQYF
DNA: TGTGCCAGCAGTTTTTACTTTACAGATACGCAGTATTTT

J: TRBJ1-6
V: TRBV27
D: TRBD1
size: NA
CDR3: CASSLSGQTYSPLHF
DNA: TGTGCCAGCAGTTTATCGGGACAGACCTATTCACCCCTCCACTTT

J: TRBJ2-7
V: TRBV7-2
D: TRBD2
size: NA
CDR3: CASSLWASGGRRSTYEQYF
DNA: TGTGCCAGCAGCTTATGGGCTAGCGGGGGGCGACGATCTACCTACGAGCAGTACTTC

J: TRBJ1-4
V: TRBV5-4
D: NA
size: NA
CDR3: CASSFTGTYEKLFF
DNA: TGTGCCAGCAGCTTTACCGGGACATATGAAAAACTGTTTTTT

J: TRBJ2-1
V: TRBV3-1/TRBV3-2
D: TRBD2
size: NA
CDR3: CASSPGGLASSYNEQFF
DNA: TGTGCCAGCAGCCCGGGGGGACTGGCTAGCTCCTACAATGAGCAGTTCTTC

J: TRBJ2-2
V: TRBV4-2
D: NA
size: NA
CDR3: CASSQGEEAGWPGELFF
DNA: TGTGCCAGCAGCCAAGGAGAAGAGGCCGGTTGGCCCGGGGAGCTGTTTTTT

J: TRBJ2-7
V: TRBV18
D: NA
size: NA
CDR3: CASSTSDEQYF
DNA: TGTGCCAGCTCAACCTCGGACGAGCAGTACTTC

J: TRBJ2-7
V: TRBV9
D: NA
size: NA
CDR3: CASSPKSSYEQYF
DNA: TGTGCCAGCAGCCCTAAAAGCTCCTACGAGCAGTACTTC

J: TRBJ1-1
V: TRBV7-8
D: TRBD1
size: NA
CDR3: CASSNNRGQAFF
DNA: TGTGCCAGCAGCAACAACAGGGGGCAGGCTTTCTTT

J: TRBJ1-6
V: TRBV6-6
D: NA
size: NA
CDR3: CASSMTEYNSPLHF
DNA: TGTGCCAGCAGTATGACAGAGTATAATTCACCCCTCCACTTT

J: TRBJ1-2
V: TRBV3-1/TRBV3-2
D: NA
size: NA
CDR3: CASSQGGLGYTF
DNA: TGTGCCAGCAGCCAAGGAGGGCTCGGCTACACCTTC

J: TRBJ1-2
V: TRBV9
D: TRBD1
size: once
CDR3: CASSVSQGVRGYTF
DNA: TGTGCCAGCAGCGTAAGTCAGGGGGTTCGTGGCTACACCTTC

J: TRBJ2-7
V: TRBV11-2
D: TRBD1
size: few
CDR3: CASSVPGGRGLEQYF
DNA: TGTGCCAGCAGCGTCCCAGGGGGTAGGGGGCTCGAGCAGTACTTC